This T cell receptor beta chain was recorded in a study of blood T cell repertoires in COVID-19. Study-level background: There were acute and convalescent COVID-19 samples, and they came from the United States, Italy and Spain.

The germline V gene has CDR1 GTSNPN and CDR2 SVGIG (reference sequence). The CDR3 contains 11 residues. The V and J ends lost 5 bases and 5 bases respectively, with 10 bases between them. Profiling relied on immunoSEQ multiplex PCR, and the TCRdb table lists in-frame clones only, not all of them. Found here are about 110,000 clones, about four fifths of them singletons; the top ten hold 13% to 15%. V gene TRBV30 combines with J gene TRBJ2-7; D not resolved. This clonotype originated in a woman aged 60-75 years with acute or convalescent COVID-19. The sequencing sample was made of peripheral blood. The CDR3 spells CAWSMANEQYF. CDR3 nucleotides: TGTGCCTGGTCAATGGCCAACGAGCAGTACTTC.